A single sample is the source of the 10 T cell receptor beta chains below, sequenced in a study of T cell responses to AZD1222 COVID-19 vaccine (dated by TCRdb to the early 2020s). Library preparation was by the immunoSEQ multiplex PCR assay. Here the immuneACCESS table is served through TCRdb, limited to in-frame sequences with V and J called. Missing clones are a known gap in these copies; in checked studies unresolved V genes cover under half, and the rest lacks a known reason. In this sample the table shows 70,000 to 90,000 clones, around 86% of which occur a single time. Of the sample, roughly 18% falls within the top ten clones. The time point tag for this specimen amounts to: about 28 days (+/-7) after the second vaccine dose. This specimen consisted of peripheral blood, obtained 28 days after the second AZD1222 dose. All receptors come from an adult who received the AZD1222 COVID-19 vaccine.

The chain combines TRBV9 with TRBJ2-1, with TRBD2 matching over 11 bases. Germline CDR1 reads SGDLS; CDR2 reads YYNGEE. J lost 0 bases, V lost 0 bases, and 5 bases had no gene match. The CDR3 is 18 amino acids. The CDR3 bases are TGTGCCAGCAGCGTAGCGTCTAGCGGGGGGCCCTCCTACAATGAGCAGTTCTTC. This sequence encodes CASSVASSGGPSYNEQFF. Looking up the rest from reference TRBV9 and TRBJ2-1 gives the full variable domain: DSGVTQTPKHLITATGQRVTLRCSPRSGDLSVYWYQQSLDQGLQFLIQYYNGEERAKGNILERFSAQQFPDLHSELNLSSLELGDSALYFCASSVASSGGPSYNEQFFGPGTRLTVL.

This clone is a singleton in its sample. This sequence joins TRBV10-3 and TRBJ2-7, with 10 bases identical to TRBD2. This CDR3 region has 16 residues. Trimming removed 8 bases from V and 7 bases from J; junction bases left unmatched: 17. Per germline, CDR1 ENHRY and CDR2 SYGVKD. The CDR3, as DNA: TGTGCCATCCGCATCGGACGAAGCGGGGGGGCCGGTGAGCAGTACTTC. This gives the protein CAIRIGRSGGAGEQYF.

The rearrangement uses TRBV7-9 and TRBJ1-1; D gene unclear. V lost 5 bases and J lost 11, with 15 bases in between. The CDR3 is 12 residues long. Germline V gene lookup returns CDR1 SEHNR and CDR2 FQNEAQ (reference sequence). The CDR3 DNA follows: TGTGCCAGCAGCCATCGGACGGTGGAGGCTTTCTTT. It translates to CASSHRTVEAFF.

V usage is TRBV10-3 and J usage is TRBJ1-2; D is unclear. The CDR3 contains 12 residues. In germline, CDR1 is ENHRY, CDR2 SYGVKD. V gave up 3 bases and J gave up 6 bases, with 8 bases separating them. This CDR3 reads CAISETGNGYTF. DNA of the CDR3: TGTGCCATCAGTGAAACTGGAAATGGCTACACCTTC.

The V gene is TRBV19, the J gene TRBJ1-3; D may be TRBD1 (5 bases). Germline V gives CDR1 LNHDA, CDR2 SQIVND (reference sequence). The CDR3 consists of 16 residues. The V and J ends lost 7 bases and 0 bases respectively, with 16 bases between them. The CDR3 DNA sequence: TGTGCCAGTACCCCGGCGGGACGGCACTCTGGAAACACCATATATTTT. Protein sequence: CASTPAGRHSGNTIYF.

The chain joins TRBV27 to TRBJ2-5; 11 nucleotides align to TRBD1. The CDR3 sequence is 15 residues long. V was pared by 7 bases and J by 1 base, with 5 bases of the junction left unmatched. The V gene's germline CDR1 is MNHEY and CDR2 SMNVEV (reference sequence). The CDR3 region has the DNA TGTGCCAGCAATGGACAGGGGGCGGCCCAAGAGACCCAGTACTTC. Amino acids: CASNGQGAAQETQYF.

The table lists this clone with a count of one. V is TRBV6-1 and J is TRBJ1-2; 8 bases align to TRBD1. Germline lookup yields CDR1 MNHNS and CDR2 SASEGT. Losses at the gene ends were 3 bases for V and 8 bases for J; bases not matched to a gene: 8. This CDR3 contains 14 residues. CDR3 sequence reads: CASSETTGARGYTF. In DNA form, the CDR3 reads TGTGCCAGCAGTGAGACGACAGGGGCGAGAGGCTACACCTTC.

The chain uses TRBV29-1 and TRBJ2-3; D is perhaps TRBD2 (5 bases). Germline V gene data show CDR1 as SQVTM and CDR2 as ANQGSEA. V lost 5 bases and J 5 bases, leaving 11 bases between the germline ends. CDR3 length equals 12 residues. CDR3 protein: CSVRTLGDTQYF. CDR3 in DNA: TGCAGCGTTAGGACTCTCGGAGATACGCAGTATTTT.

The gene calls are TRBV6-2 or TRBV6-3 and TRBJ2-2; D may match TRBD1 or TRBD2 (6 bases each). Trimming took 2 bases from V and 6 from J, leaving 16 bases between them. Germline CDR1 and CDR2: MNHEY and SVGEGT. The CDR3 is 16 amino acids. For the CDR3, the DNA is TGTGCCAGCAGTTACGAGGGGGACTCCCGTTCCGGGGAGCTGTTTTTT. Its protein product is CASSYEGDSRSGELFF.

V is TRBV19 and J is TRBJ2-5; the D gene is possibly TRBD2 (6 bases). There are 15 residues in the CDR3. Germline CDR1 is LNHDA and CDR2 is SQIVND (reference sequence). With 5 bases removed from V and 3 bases from J, the gap between germline ends came to 16 bases. CDR3 bases: TGTGCCAGTAGTTCGTACGGGGGTGGGGAAGAGACCCAGTACTTC. It encodes CASSSYGGGEETQYF.